Below, 25 T cell receptor beta chains from the same sample are listed, as sequenced in a study of T cells in Graves' hyperthyroidism and ophthalmopathy. RNA transcripts yielded amplified TCR beta CDR3 regions. The HTBI primer set served for first-round RT-PCR of the TCR CDR3. TCRdb analysed the multiplex PCR reads with MiXCR anew, one entry per CDR3 protein. Of approximately 630,000 distinct CDR3 sequences listed, 16% are singletons. Sequencing was done on a sample of blood. These receptors were taken from a woman in her thirties with Graves' hyperthyroidism.

This clonotype was counted at least ten times. The chain couples TRBV7-3 to TRBJ2-5; 16 bases fit TRBD2. Per the germline V gene, CDR1 is SGHTA and CDR2 is FQGTGA. With 5 bases clipped from V and 10 bases from J, the junction kept 7 bases outside the gene matches. The CDR3 runs to 15 residues. CDR3 amino acids: CASSVGTSGGDDQYF. The DNA of the CDR3 is TGTGCCAGCAGCGTTGGGACTAGCGGGGGGGACGACCAGTACTTC. The full variable domain, with the rest looked up from reference TRBV7-3 and TRBJ2-5, is GAGVSQTPSNKVTEKGKYVELRCDPISGHTALYWYRQSLGQGPEFLIYFQGTGAADDSGLPNDRFFAVRPEGSVSTLKIQRTERGDSAVYLCASSVGTSGGDDQYFGPGTRLLVL.

The chain uses TRBV30 and TRBJ2-3; the D is unclear. Between the trimmed V and J ends, which lost 1 base and 3 bases, there was a span of 11 bases. Germline-derived CDR1 and CDR2 are GTSNPN and SVGIG (reference sequence). This CDR3 comprises 14 residues. The CDR3 nucleotides are TGTGCCTGGAGTGACTCGGCCGCGACAGATACGCAGTATTTT. Its protein is CAWSDSAATDTQYF. Looking up the rest from reference TRBV30 and TRBJ2-3 gives the full variable domain: SQTIHQWPATLVQPVGSPLSLECTVEGTSNPNLYWYRQAAGRGLQLLFYSVGIGQISSEVPQNLSASRPQDRQFILSSKKLLLSDSGFYLCAWSDSAATDTQYFGPGTRLTVL.

There are many counts of this clonotype. The chain employs TRBV29-1 and TRBJ2-1; possible D gene TRBD2, 7 bases. CDR1 is SQVTM and CDR2 is ANQGSEA in the germline V gene. The CDR3 has 15 residues. V was shortened by 4 bases and J by 7 bases, with 20 bases between the two germline ends. CDR3 amino acids: CSVARGGGGRNEQFF. The DNA of the CDR3 is TGCAGCGTTGCCCGTGGAGGGGGAGGGCGGAATGAGCAGTTCTTC.

The sample holds a few counts of this clonotype. The junction differs from germline at one of its ends, possibly a read error. The chain uses TRBV6-1 and TRBJ1-1, with D possibly matching TRBD1 (5 bases). The CDR3 is 14 amino acids. CDR1 and CDR2 (germline): MNHNS, SASEGT. This CDR3 is CASKTSEGRTEASF. CDR3 sequence (DNA): TGTGCCAGCAAAACATCCGAGGGGCGGACTGAAGCTTCCTTT.

This clonotype was observed at least ten times. V and J are TRBV5-5 and TRBJ2-1; a possible D gene is TRBD2 (6 bases). This CDR3 is built from 13 residues. The germline gives CDR1 SGHKS, CDR2 YYEKEE (reference sequence). Trimming left V 2 bases short and J 12 bases short, with 15 bases between. CDR3 residues: CASSLSGRAAQFF. The DNA of the CDR3 is TGTGCCAGCAGCTTAAGCGGGCGGGCGGCGCAGTTCTTC.

This clonotype was detected ten times or more. The V and J genes are TRBV5-5 and TRBJ1-5; perhaps TRBD1 as D (6 bases). Germline V lookup: CDR1 SGHKS, CDR2 YYEKEE (reference sequence). CDR3 length equals 14 residues. Trimming shortened V by 0 bases and J by 6 bases, and 10 bases separated the two germline ends. This chain's CDR3 is CASSLVGGGQPQHF. CDR3 coding DNA: TGTGCCAGCAGCTTGGTCGGAGGGGGTCAGCCCCAGCATTTT.

Many counts were recorded for this clonotype. The chain joins TRBV2 to TRBJ1-1; D is possibly TRBD1 (5 bases). The length of the CDR3 is 14 residues. In germline, CDR1 is SNHLY, CDR2 FYNNEI. Trimming removed 7 bases from V and 5 bases from J, with 17 bases in between. CDR3 region: CASIGQGLGTEAFF. The CDR3 DNA is TGTGCCAGCATAGGGCAGGGATTGGGGACTGAAGCTTTCTTT.

This clonotype was detected ten times or more. The chain employs TRBV5-1 and TRBJ2-3; D is undetermined. Germline assignment: CDR1 SGHRS and CDR2 YFSETQ. V lost 0 bases to trimming and J lost 2 bases, with 19 bases between them. CDR3 length: 18 amino acids. The CDR3 is CASSLAAFRGFNTDTQYF. The CDR3 nucleotides are TGCGCCAGCAGCTTGGCGGCCTTTCGTGGGTTTAACACAGATACGCAGTATTTT.

In its sample, this clonotype was seen a few times. The V call is TRBV20-1, the J call TRBJ2-1; D might be TRBD1 (6 bases). The CDR3 totals 12 residues. Germline lookup yields CDR1 DFQATT and CDR2 SNEGSKA (reference sequence). The ends were cut back, 3 bases at V and 7 bases at J, with 10 bases in the middle. The CDR3 region is CSARTQGNEQFF. The CDR3 bases are TGCAGTGCTAGGACACAGGGAAATGAGCAGTTCTTC.

The rearrangement uses TRBV7-9 and TRBJ2-7, with 7 positions matching TRBD1. Germline CDR1 is SEHNR and CDR2 is FQNEAQ (reference sequence). The CDR3 has 16 amino acids. The V and J ends lost 1 base and 3 bases, in that order; junction bases with no gene match: 9. The DNA of the CDR3 is TGTGCCAGCAGCTTAGGATTTGGACAGGAGTACTACGAGCAGTACTTC. This encodes CASSLGFGQEYYEQYF.

This clonotype was observed many times. V usage is TRBV3-1 and J usage is TRBJ1-5; TRBD1 agrees at 9 bases. CDR3 size: 14 residues. The ends lost 4 bases at V and 5 bases at J; junction bases unmatched: 3. Germline V gene lookup returns CDR1 LGHDT and CDR2 YNNKEL (reference sequence). CDR3 in amino acids: CASSLRQGDQPQHF. The CDR3 DNA reads TGTGCCAGCAGCCTTCGACAGGGGGATCAGCCCCAGCATTTT.

The V and J genes are TRBV9 and TRBJ2-5, with TRBD2 matching over 8 bases. This CDR3 has 15 residues. With 0 bases clipped from V and 4 bases from J, the junction kept 5 bases outside the gene matches. Germline V gene data show CDR1 as SGDLS and CDR2 as YYNGEE. DNA for the CDR3: TGTGCCAGCAGCGTAGATGGGCTAGCGGGAGAGACCCAGTACTTC. This encodes CASSVDGLAGETQYF.

This clonotype was seen a handful of times. A much larger clone is a single base away; this may be a read error. The chain uses TRBV28 and TRBJ1-1, with D possibly being TRBD1 (6 bases). Germline-derived CDR1 and CDR2 are MDHEN and SYDVKM. CDR3 size: 13 residues. DNA for the CDR3: TGTGCCAGCTCAGAAGGGGGATTCACTGAAGCTCTCTTT. Its translation is CASSEGGFTEALF.

The sample holds a few counts of this clonotype. A read error is possible here, since a much larger clone lies one base away. The rearrangement joins TRBV18 to TRBJ2-2, with D hard to call. The CDR3 spans 12 residues. Looked up from germline, CDR1 is KGHSH and CDR2 is LQKENI. Trimming pared 2 bases from V and 10 bases from J, leaving 8 bases between. In nucleotides, the CDR3 is TGTGCCAGCTCACCAGTGGCGGAGGAGCTGTTTTTT. Protein sequence: CASSPVAEELFF.

This clonotype appeared many times. J is TRBJ2-1 and V is TRBV7-9, with D tentatively TRBD1 or TRBD2 (5 bases each). Trimming pared 5 bases from V and 8 bases from J, leaving 28 bases between. Germline V gene sequence: CDR1 SEHNR, CDR2 FQNEAQ (reference sequence). This CDR3 comprises 18 residues. The CDR3 DNA sequence: TGTGCCAGCAGCACCCGGACGTTGACGGGGACCCTTCAAGATGAGCAGTTCTTC. Translating it yields CASSTRTLTGTLQDEQFF.

On this clonotype: A much bigger clone sits one base away, suggesting this may be a read error. The chain uses TRBV28 and TRBJ1-5; unclear D gene. The CDR3 extends over 17 amino acids. V lost 5 bases and J 0 bases, leaving 17 bases between the germline ends. The germline gives CDR1 MDHEN, CDR2 SYDVKM. CDR3 residues: CASSVQLSGYSNQPQHF. In DNA form, the CDR3 reads TGTGCCAGCAGTGTCCAACTAAGCGGGTATAGCAATCAGCCCCAGCATTTT. The whole variable domain, remainder taken from reference TRBV28 and TRBJ1-5, is DVKVTQSSRYLVKRTGEKVFLECVQDMDHENMFWYRQDPGLGLRLIYFSYDVKMKEKGDIPEGYSVSREKKERFSLILESASTNQTSMYLCASSVQLSGYSNQPQHFGDGTRLSIL.

The sample holds a few counts of this clonotype. CDR3 DNA sequence: TGTGCCAGCAGTCAGCGGGAGGGCCAAGATACGCAGTATTTT. This translates into CASSQREGQDTQYF. This chain connects TRBV12-3 or TRBV12-4 to TRBJ2-3; 10 bases match TRBD2. This CDR3 region has 14 residues. Unmatched junction bases numbered 4, after V lost 5 bases and J lost 5 bases.

The chain joins TRBV11-2 to TRBJ2-5, with 11 bases that match TRBD2. CDR1 SGHAT and CDR2 FQNNGV come from the germline V gene. This CDR3 region has 17 residues. With 4 bases clipped from V and 4 bases from J, the junction kept 11 bases outside the gene matches. The CDR3 here is CASSSLSGRASVETQYF. The CDR3 nucleotides are TGTGCCAGCAGCTCCCTTAGCGGGAGGGCCTCGGTAGAGACCCAGTACTTC.

This clonotype turned up a few times. This chain connects TRBV6-1 to TRBJ2-1, with D unclear. The V and J ends lost 5 bases and 2 bases respectively, with 10 bases between them. The germline CDR1 and CDR2 sequences are MNHNS and SASEGT. The CDR3 runs to 14 residues. CDR3 sequence reads: CASSRSLAYNEQFF. The CDR3 DNA reads as TGTGCCAGCAGTCGCTCGTTGGCCTACAATGAGCAGTTCTTC.

In this sample, this clonotype turned up a few times. V and J are TRBV10-3 and TRBJ2-1; D is unclear. Germline CDR1 ENHRY, CDR2 SYGVKD. V lost 0 bases and J lost 5, with 11 bases in between. This CDR3 has 15 residues. This CDR3 is CAISESKGTNNEQFF. The DNA of the CDR3 is TGTGCCATCAGTGAGTCGAAAGGTACCAACAATGAGCAGTTCTTC.

This clonotype was counted many times. The chain couples TRBV20-1 to TRBJ2-3; D tentatively reads TRBD1 or TRBD2 (5 bases each). This CDR3 region has 14 residues. The germline V gene encodes CDR1 DFQATT and CDR2 SNEGSKA (reference sequence). Between the trimmed V and J ends, which lost 3 bases and 4 bases, there was a span of 14 bases. CDR3 residues: CSARDTREADTQYF. In DNA form, the CDR3 reads TGCAGTGCTAGGGACACTAGAGAGGCAGATACGCAGTATTTT.

This clonotype has ten or more counts. The rearrangement links TRBV27 to TRBJ2-7; 8 bases align to TRBD2. The CDR3 runs 13 residues. The V gene's germline CDR1 is MNHEY and CDR2 SMNVEV (reference sequence). J lost 1 base, V lost 5 bases, and 1 base had no gene match. CDR3 DNA sequence: TGTGCCAGCAGTAAGCGGGAGTCCTACGAGCAGTACTTC. This encodes CASSKRESYEQYF.

This clonotype was counted a few times. The V and J genes are TRBV4-2 and TRBJ2-5, with D perhaps TRBD1 (7 bases). Trimming removed 1 base at V and 1 base at J, with 16 bases between. There are 17 residues in the CDR3. Looked up from germline, CDR1 is LGHNA and CDR2 is YNFKEQ. CDR3 loop: CASSQGRGGGVQETQYF. The CDR3 DNA follows: TGTGCCAGCAGCCAAGGCCGAGGGGGCGGGGTCCAAGAGACCCAGTACTTC.

This clonotype turned up a few times. The chain uses TRBV3-1 and TRBJ1-2; no clear D. Germline V gene data show CDR1 as LGHDT and CDR2 as YNNKEL (reference sequence). The CDR3 contains 11 residues. V was shortened by 3 bases and J by 6 bases, with 5 bases between the two germline ends. CDR3 bases: TGTGCCAGCAGCCAGAGAGATGGCTACACCTTC. This translates into CASSQRDGYTF.

This clonotype turned up a few times. V gene TRBV9 combines with J gene TRBJ2-3, with 8 nucleotides matching TRBD1. Trimming took 0 bases from V and 1 from J; bases not matched to a gene: 4. This CDR3 is 16 amino acids long. From germline, CDR1 is SGDLS and CDR2 YYNGEE. The CDR3 spells CASSVDPGGGTDTQYF. CDR3 nucleotide sequence: TGTGCCAGCAGCGTAGACCCAGGGGGCGGCACAGATACGCAGTATTTT.